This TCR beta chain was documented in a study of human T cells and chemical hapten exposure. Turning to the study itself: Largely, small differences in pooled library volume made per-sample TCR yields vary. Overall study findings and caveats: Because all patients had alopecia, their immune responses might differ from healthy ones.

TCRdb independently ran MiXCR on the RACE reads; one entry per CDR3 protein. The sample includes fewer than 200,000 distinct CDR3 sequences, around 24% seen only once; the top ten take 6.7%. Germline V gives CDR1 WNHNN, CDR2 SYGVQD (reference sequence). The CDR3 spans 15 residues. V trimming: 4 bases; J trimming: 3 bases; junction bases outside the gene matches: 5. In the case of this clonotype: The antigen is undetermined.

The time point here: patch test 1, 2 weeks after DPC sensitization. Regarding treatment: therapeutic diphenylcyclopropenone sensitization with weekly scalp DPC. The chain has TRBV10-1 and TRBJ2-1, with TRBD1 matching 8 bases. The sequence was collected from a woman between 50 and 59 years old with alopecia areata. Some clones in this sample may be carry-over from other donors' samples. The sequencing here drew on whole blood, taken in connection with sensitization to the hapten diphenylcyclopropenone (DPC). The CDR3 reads CASSVTGGRYNEQFF. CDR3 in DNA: TGCGCCAGCAGTGTAACAGGGGGACGCTACAATGAGCAGTTCTTC.